The following is a TCR beta chain sequence with its context. The sample comes from a study of blood T cell repertoires in COVID-19. Study in general: The samples span acute and convalescent COVID-19 from the United States, Italy and Spain. Sources were T cells, B-cell-depleted T cells, or PBMCs; the material itself was cDNA or gDNA.

Trimming took off 3 bases at V and 7 bases at J, with 9 bases between the two ends. This CDR3 is 12 amino acids long. CDR1 is LGHNA and CDR2 is YNFKEQ in the germline V gene. In the study's own analysis: Counts of nucleated cells, estimated from reference gene primer amplification, were obtained. Libraries were prepared by immunoSEQ multiplex PCR; TCRdb keeps only in-frame clonotypes and omits some of them. For V, J and clone size, that table is used; D and trimming come from the DNA. Among around 270,000 clones listed, approximately 85% were seen once. V and J are TRBV4-2 and TRBJ1-1; D might be TRBD1 (6 bases). This clonotype was obtained from a woman in her twenties or thirties who had recovered from COVID-19. The sample was PBMCs or T cells enriched from blood (not recorded which). The CDR3 protein is CASSHRGGEAFF. The CDR3 nucleotides read TGTGCCAGCAGCCACAGGGGTGGTGAAGCTTTCTTT.